This is a list of T cell receptor beta chains from one sample in a study of identical twins. TCRdb passed the 5' RACE reads through MiXCR, listing each CDR3 protein once. The sample lists some 690,000 distinct CDR3 sequences, around 20% occurring once. The sample also formed part of further work on T cells expressing NK-cell markers.

Sequencing was carried out using PBMCs. Receptors originate from a woman aged 18-29 years in good health. Both conserved end residues are part of each CDR3. A D gene is named only where the DNA matches it firmly. Size is stated for part of the rows, as once, few or many counts, or as a class when the clone is expanded.

clone_size | j_call | d_call | v_call | cdr3_aa | cdr3_nt
few | TRBJ2-2 | TRBD2 | TRBV7-2 | CAGRTSGRTGELFF | TGTGCCGGGAGGACTAGCGGGAGGACCGGGGAGCTGTTTTTT
- | TRBJ2-1 | - | TRBV11-3 | CASARGSEQFF | TGTGCCAGCGCGCGAGGGTCAGAGCAGTTCTTC
- | TRBJ2-3 | TRBD2 | TRBV20-1 | CSAETSGGVVDTQYF | TGCAGTGCTGAGACTAGCGGGGGGGTGGTGGATACGCAGTATTTT
- | TRBJ1-5 | - | TRBV20-1 | CSARSWREVGNQPQHF | TGCAGTGCTAGGTCTTGGCGGGAGGTGGGCAATCAGCCCCAGCATTTT
- | TRBJ1-4 | TRBD1 | TRBV7-2 | CASSPQGATREKLFF | TGTGCCAGCAGCCCCCAGGGGGCGACTAGGGAAAAACTGTTTTTT
few | TRBJ1-4 | TRBD1 | TRBV7-8 | CASSSQPGQGYEKLFF | TGTGCCAGCAGCTCGCAGCCGGGACAGGGATACGAAAAACTGTTTTTT
few | TRBJ2-3 | TRBD2 | TRBV20-1 | CSATGGGSGTDTQYF | TGCAGTGCCACGGGGGGGGGGAGCGGCACAGATACGCAGTATTTT
- | TRBJ1-4 | - | TRBV5-8 | CASSFSVLDVKLFF | TGTGCCAGCAGCTTTTCGGTCCTCGACGTAAAACTGTTTTTT
many | TRBJ2-2 | - | TRBV10-3 | CAITPSNTGELFF | TGTGCCATCACCCCTTCGAACACCGGGGAGCTGTTTTTT
many | TRBJ2-7 | TRBD2 | TRBV18 | CASSPLPVAGAGPYEQYF | TGTGCCAGCTCACCACTACCGGTAGCGGGAGCGGGCCCCTACGAGCAGTACTTC
few | TRBJ2-1 | TRBD2 | TRBV6-2/TRBV6-3 | CASSRHRLAGGSYNEQFF | TGTGCCAGCAGCCGCCACCGCCTAGCGGGAGGGTCCTACAATGAGCAGTTCTTC
- | TRBJ2-1 | - | TRBV5-1 | CASSPDRYRDEQFF | TGCGCCAGCAGTCCCGACAGGTACCGCGATGAGCAGTTCTTC
few | TRBJ1-1 | - | TRBV11-3 | CASSLVGQKAFF | TGTGCCAGCAGCTTAGTTGGCCAGAAAGCTTTCTTT
many | TRBJ2-3 | TRBD2 | TRBV14 | CASSPGLGGRDTQYF | TGTGCCAGCAGCCCCGGACTAGGAGGGAGAGATACGCAGTATTTT
- | TRBJ2-1 | - | TRBV29-1 | CSVDNRSPGNEQFF | TGCAGCGTTGATAACCGGAGCCCTGGGAATGAGCAGTTCTTC
- | TRBJ1-4 | TRBD1 | TRBV12-3/TRBV12-4 | CASRRDSPNEKLFF | TGTGCCAGCAGACGGGACAGTCCTAATGAAAAACTGTTTTTT
- | TRBJ1-6 | TRBD1 | TRBV7-8 | CASSLAGTGAEYSPLHF | TGTGCCAGCAGCTTAGCCGGGACAGGGGCAGAATATTCACCCCTCCACTTT
- | TRBJ2-3 | - | TRBV12-3/TRBV12-4 | CASSPRSTNMMADTQYF | TGTGCCAGCAGTCCACGATCTACCAATATGATGGCAGATACGCAGTATTTT
few | TRBJ2-1 | - | TRBV7-9 | CASSLGRTTYNEQFF | TGTGCCAGCAGCTTAGGACGGACCACCTACAATGAGCAGTTCTTC
- | TRBJ2-7 | - | TRBV12-3/TRBV12-4 | CASRRGRRYEQYF | TGTGCCAGCAGGCGCGGTAGGCGGTACGAGCAGTACTTC
- | TRBJ2-3 | - | TRBV7-2 | CASSERLEGDTQYF | TGTGCCAGCAGCGAACGACTCGAGGGAGATACGCAGTATTTT
- | TRBJ2-7 | TRBD1 | TRBV5-1 | CASALLRDSGEQYF | TGCGCCAGCGCCCTGCTTAGGGACAGCGGCGAGCAGTACTTC
- | TRBJ1-1 | - | TRBV7-6 | CASSLEFGDTEAFF | TGTGCCAGCAGCTTAGAGTTTGGAGACACTGAAGCTTTCTTT
- | TRBJ2-3 | - | TRBV7-2 | CASSVRPLSTDTQYF | TGTGCCAGCAGTGTGAGACCACTGAGCACAGATACGCAGTATTTT
- | TRBJ2-5 | - | TRBV19 | CASRPVSGLETQYF | TGTGCCAGTAGACCCGTGTCAGGGTTGGAGACCCAGTACTTC
few | TRBJ1-5 | - | TRBV20-1 | CSATDTSNQPQHF | TGCAGTGCTACGGACACTAGCAATCAGCCCCAGCATTTT
few | TRBJ2-2 | - | TRBV24-1 | CATSAALNTGELFF | TGTGCCACCAGCGCGGCCTTAAACACCGGGGAGCTGTTTTTT
few | TRBJ2-6 | - | TRBV6-5 | CASSWRNSLRSGANVLTF | TGTGCCAGCAGTTGGAGAAACTCGCTCCGCTCTGGGGCCAACGTCCTGACTTTC
many | TRBJ2-7 | TRBD2 | TRBV7-9 | CASSPTAGAYEQYF | TGTGCCAGCAGCCCCACGGCGGGGGCCTACGAGCAGTACTTC
few | TRBJ2-2 | - | TRBV29-1 | CSVGTVDSNTGELFF | TGCAGCGTTGGGACTGTCGACTCGAACACCGGGGAGCTGTTTTTT
many | TRBJ1-1 | - | TRBV20-1 | CSVRGTEAFF | TGCAGTGTTAGGGGAACTGAAGCTTTCTTT
- | TRBJ2-5 | TRBD2 | TRBV29-1 | CSVVTGSGAGGIFQETQYF | TGCAGCGTTGTCACAGGGAGTGGAGCGGGAGGTATTTTCCAAGAGACCCAGTACTTC
few | TRBJ1-5 | - | TRBV29-1 | CSETVKPSLVSRPQHF | TGCAGTGAGACAGTAAAACCAAGTCTCGTTTCCCGGCCCCAGCATTTT
- | TRBJ2-7 | - | TRBV6-2/TRBV6-3 | CASSQRGPHYEQYF | TGTGCCAGCAGTCAAAGGGGTCCCCACTACGAGCAGTACTTC
few | TRBJ2-2 | TRBD2 | TRBV5-6 | CASSSEPGLAETGELFF | TGTGCCAGCAGCTCCGAACCGGGACTAGCGGAGACCGGGGAGCTGTTTTTT